The rows below give T cell receptor beta chains drawn from one sample of a study of cytomegalovirus exposure and HLA in healthy donors. Repertoires were generated with immunoSEQ multiplex PCR, while TCRdb's copy carries only in-frame clones and drops some. The data show roughly 160,000 clones, roughly 76% seen once. The sequenced sample consisted of PBMCs. The receptor source for this set is a male donor in good health and CMV-seronegative. Both conserved end residues are part of each CDR3. The D gene is left open where the match is weak. Clone size is given for some rows only: seen once, a few or many times, or a class if the clone is expanded.

>NA|TRBV7-2|NA|TRBJ1-1
TGTGCCAGCGGGTCTCACAGGACTGAAGCTTTCTTT
CASGSHRTEAFF
>few|TRBV10-1|NA|TRBJ2-7
TGCGCCAGCAGTGAGTCGAACTCACTCTACGAGCAGTACTTC
CASSESNSLYEQYF
>NA|TRBV13|TRBD2|TRBJ2-3
TGTGCCAGCAGCACCCGGAGTAGCGGGGGAATGGCAGATACGCAGTATTTT
CASSTRSSGGMADTQYF
>NA|TRBV5-8|TRBD1|TRBJ1-5
TGTGCCAGCAGCCCCTGGGGACAGGGGGCTGACAATCAGCCCCAGCATTTT
CASSPWGQGADNQPQHF
>NA|TRBV7-7|TRBD1|TRBJ2-7
TGTGCTAGCAGCTTACTACAGGGGAACGAGCAGTACTTC
CASSLLQGNEQYF
>NA|TRBV27|NA|TRBJ1-6
TGTGCCAGCAGTTTATACCGAGGGCAGTCGACCTCCTATAATTCACCCCTCCACTTT
CASSLYRGQSTSYNSPLHF
>NA|TRBV19|TRBD1|TRBJ2-2
TGTGCCAGTAGTAGGGGACAGGGGTCCGGGGAGCTGTTTTTT
CASSRGQGSGELFF
>few|TRBV4-1|TRBD1|TRBJ1-2
TGCGCCAGCAGCCAGGCAGGGGGCGCGACTAACTATGGCTACACCTTC
CASSQAGGATNYGYTF
>NA|TRBV5-4|NA|TRBJ1-3
TGTGCCAGCAGCTTTGGCAGGGGCCCTGGAAACACCATATATTTT
CASSFGRGPGNTIYF
>NA|TRBV11-2|NA|TRBJ1-1
TGTGCCAGCAGCTGGGGGGGAGGCAGCGGAGTTGGAGCTTTCTTT
CASSWGGGSGVGAFF
>NA|TRBV7-6|TRBD2|TRBJ2-3
TGTGCCAGCAGCGGACCGGGACTAGCGGGGGGGCGTACAGATACGCAGTATTTT
CASSGPGLAGGRTDTQYF
>NA|TRBV5-1|TRBD1|TRBJ1-1
TGCGCCAGCAGCTTGGAGGGACAGACGAACACTGAAGCTTTCTTT
CASSLEGQTNTEAFF
>few|TRBV6-6|NA|TRBJ1-2
TGTGCCAGCAGTTACTCGTCGGCGGTCTATGGCTACACCTTC
CASSYSSAVYGYTF
>NA|TRBV27|NA|TRBJ1-5
TGTGCCAGCAGTTTTCAGGGTCTGGGCAATCAGCCCCAGCATTTT
CASSFQGLGNQPQHF
>NA|TRBV10-3|NA|TRBJ1-1
TGTGCCATCAGTGGGCTACAAGTAGTAGAGGTGAACACTGAAGCTTTCTTT
CAISGLQVVEVNTEAFF
>NA|TRBV10-1|NA|TRBJ2-5
TGCGCCAGCAGTCGCAGGGTCACGGAGACCCAGTACTTC
CASSRRVTETQYF
>NA|TRBV6-5|NA|TRBJ1-6
TGTGCCATTGGAGGAGTTCAAAATTCACCCCTCCACTTT
CAIGGVQNSPLHF
>NA|TRBV6-5|TRBD1|TRBJ2-2
TGTGCCAGCAGAGCCGGGACAGGGTACGGGGAGCTGTTTTTT
CASRAGTGYGELFF
>once|TRBV5-1|TRBD1|TRBJ1-6
TGCGCCAGCAGCTTGGAGGGACAGAAAAATTCACCCCTCCACTTT
CASSLEGQKNSPLHF
>NA|TRBV2|NA|TRBJ1-1
TGTGCCAGCAGTGAATCCCGGGCGGACTTCGGCACTGAAGCTTTCTTT
CASSESRADFGTEAFF
>NA|TRBV30|NA|TRBJ1-3
TGTGCCTGGAGTATCGGGGGTGTAGGAAACACCATATATTTT
CAWSIGGVGNTIYF
>NA|TRBV14|TRBD2|TRBJ2-5
TGTGCCAGCAGCCGAGGGACTACCGAGACCCAGTACTTC
CASSRGTTETQYF
>once|TRBV2|NA|TRBJ1-3
TGTGCCAGCACGTCCCAGGCTGGAAACACCATATATTTT
CASTSQAGNTIYF
>NA|TRBV6-5|NA|TRBJ2-6
TGTGCCAGCAGTTACACAGTCAGCTCTGGGGCCAACGTCCTGACTTTC
CASSYTVSSGANVLTF
>NA|TRBV5-1|NA|TRBJ1-5
TGCGCCAGCAGCTTGGAGGGCAGGGTCGATCAGCCCCAGCATTTT
CASSLEGRVDQPQHF
>NA|TRBV5-1|NA|TRBJ2-5
TGCGCCAGCAGCTTGGGGGGACAGCCCCAGGGGGGCCAGTACTTC
CASSLGGQPQGGQYF
>NA|TRBV19|NA|TRBJ2-5
TGTGCCAGTCAAAGGACACAGCAAGAGACCCAGTACTTC
CASQRTQQETQYF
>NA|TRBV6-1|NA|TRBJ1-2
TGTGCCAGCAACTGGGGGGGGCCGGACGGCTACACCTTC
CASNWGGPDGYTF
>NA|TRBV2|TRBD1|TRBJ2-7
TGTGCCAGCAGTTATTACAGGGGTCAGGAGCAGTACTTC
CASSYYRGQEQYF
>NA|TRBV7-9|NA|TRBJ1-1
TGTGCCAGCAGCGAAGACCGGAGGTTCACTGAAGCTTTCTTT
CASSEDRRFTEAFF
>NA|TRBV7-6|NA|TRBJ1-1
TGTGCCAGCAGCTTAATCCCTGGTAGCACTGAAGCTTTCTTT
CASSLIPGSTEAFF
>NA|TRBV4-2|TRBD1|TRBJ1-4
TGTGCCAGCAGCCCCGCGGAGGGGGCGTTTCTGGAAAAACTGTTTTTT
CASSPAEGAFLEKLFF
>NA|TRBV2|TRBD1|TRBJ1-6
TGTGCCAGCAGTCCCGGGACAGGGGTTAGGTCACCCCTCCACTTT
CASSPGTGVRSPLHF
>NA|TRBV28|TRBD1|TRBJ1-5
TGTGCCAGCAGTTTCCGGACAGGGAATCAGCCCCAGCATTTT
CASSFRTGNQPQHF
>NA|TRBV7-2|NA|TRBJ2-3
TGTGCCAGCAGCTTGGAACTAACTACAGATACGCAGTATTTT
CASSLELTTDTQYF
>NA|TRBV5-1|TRBD1|TRBJ1-4
TGCGCCAGCACGCCGGGGACAGATGCAACTAATGAAAAACTGTTTTTT
CASTPGTDATNEKLFF
>once|TRBV5-1|TRBD1|TRBJ1-1
TGCGCCAGCAGCAGGGGGACAGGGGTGAACACTGAAGCTTTCTTT
CASSRGTGVNTEAFF
>NA|TRBV7-2|NA|TRBJ1-5
TGTGCCAGCAGCACTACCCGGGATCAGCCCCAGCATTTT
CASSTTRDQPQHF
>NA|TRBV5-6|NA|TRBJ2-5
TGTGCCAGCAGCTTGTCCCGGACAGCGCAGCAGTACTTC
CASSLSRTAQQYF
>NA|TRBV10-2|TRBD1|TRBJ1-6
TGCGCCAGCAGTGCGACAGGGGGAACTGAACGCCTCCACTTT
CASSATGGTERLHF